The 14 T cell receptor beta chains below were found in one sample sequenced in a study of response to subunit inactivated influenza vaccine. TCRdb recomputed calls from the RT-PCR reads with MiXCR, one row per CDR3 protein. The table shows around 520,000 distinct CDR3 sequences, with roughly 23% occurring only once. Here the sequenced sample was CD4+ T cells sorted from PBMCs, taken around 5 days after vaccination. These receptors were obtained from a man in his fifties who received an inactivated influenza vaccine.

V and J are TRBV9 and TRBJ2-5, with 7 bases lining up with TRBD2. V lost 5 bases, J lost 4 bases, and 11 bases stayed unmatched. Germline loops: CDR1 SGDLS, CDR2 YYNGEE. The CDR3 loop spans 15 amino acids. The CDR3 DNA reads TGTGCCAGCAGTTTCAATGCGGGAGACGGAGAGACCCAGTACTTC. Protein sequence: CASSFNAGDGETQYF.

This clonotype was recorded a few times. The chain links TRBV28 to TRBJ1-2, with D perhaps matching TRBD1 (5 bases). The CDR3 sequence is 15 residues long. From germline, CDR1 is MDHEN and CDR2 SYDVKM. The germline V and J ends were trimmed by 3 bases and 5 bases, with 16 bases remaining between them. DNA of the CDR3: TGTGCCAGCAGTTTTGGGCAGGGAAAGTATTATGGCTACACCTTC. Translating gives CASSFGQGKYYGYTF.

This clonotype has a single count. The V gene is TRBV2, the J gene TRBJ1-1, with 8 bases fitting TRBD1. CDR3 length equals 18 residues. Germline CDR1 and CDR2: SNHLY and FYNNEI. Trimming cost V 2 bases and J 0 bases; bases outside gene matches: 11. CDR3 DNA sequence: TGTGCCAGCAGTGAAAGGGGCGGGACAGGCCCGTTGAACACTGAAGCTTTCTTT. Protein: CASSERGGTGPLNTEAFF.

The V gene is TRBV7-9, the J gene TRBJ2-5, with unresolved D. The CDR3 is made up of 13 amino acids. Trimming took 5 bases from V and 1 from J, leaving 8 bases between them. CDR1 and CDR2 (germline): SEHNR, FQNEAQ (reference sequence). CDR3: CASSPVSQETQYF. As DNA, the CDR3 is TGTGCCAGCAGCCCGGTGAGCCAAGAGACCCAGTACTTC.

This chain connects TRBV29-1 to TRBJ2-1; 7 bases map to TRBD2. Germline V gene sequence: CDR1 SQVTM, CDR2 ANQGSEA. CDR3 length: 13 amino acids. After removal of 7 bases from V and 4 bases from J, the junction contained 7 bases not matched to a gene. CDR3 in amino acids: CSGGGDQYNEQFF. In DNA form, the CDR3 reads TGCAGCGGTGGGGGGGACCAATACAATGAGCAGTTCTTC.

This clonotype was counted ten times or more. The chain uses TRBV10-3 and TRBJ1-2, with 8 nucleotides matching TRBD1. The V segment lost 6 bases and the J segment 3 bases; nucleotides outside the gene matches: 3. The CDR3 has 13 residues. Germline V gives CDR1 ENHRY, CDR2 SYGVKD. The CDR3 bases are TGTGCCATCAGGGAGGGACAGGACTATGGCTACACCTTC. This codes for CAIREGQDYGYTF.

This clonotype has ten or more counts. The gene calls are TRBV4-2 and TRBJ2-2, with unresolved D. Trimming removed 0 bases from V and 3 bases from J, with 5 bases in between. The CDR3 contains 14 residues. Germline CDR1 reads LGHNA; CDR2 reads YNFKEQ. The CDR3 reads CASSQDGDTGELFF. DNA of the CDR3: TGTGCCAGCAGCCAAGATGGGGACACCGGGGAGCTGTTTTTT.

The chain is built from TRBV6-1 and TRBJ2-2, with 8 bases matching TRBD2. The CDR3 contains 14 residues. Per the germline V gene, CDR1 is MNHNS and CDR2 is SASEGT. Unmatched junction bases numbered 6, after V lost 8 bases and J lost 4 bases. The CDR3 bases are TGTGCCAGCGTCCTCGCGGGGGGCACCGGGGAGCTGTTTTTT. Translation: CASVLAGGTGELFF.

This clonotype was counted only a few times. The CDR3 spells CASSWTGTGGDYEQYF. The CDR3 coding sequence is TGCGCCAGCAGCTGGACCGGGACAGGGGGCGATTACGAGCAGTACTTC. The chain recombines TRBV5-1 with TRBJ2-7; 12 bases are shared with TRBD1. From germline, CDR1 is SGHRS and CDR2 YFSETQ. The CDR3 is made up of 16 amino acids. The J segment lost 4 bases and the V segment lost 3 bases, leaving 8 bases of the junction unmatched.

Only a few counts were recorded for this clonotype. In nucleotides, the CDR3 is TGTGCCAGCAGTAGAACGGTACAAGAGACCCAGTACTTC. Its protein product is CASSRTVQETQYF. This chain connects TRBV6-1 to TRBJ2-5; D gene ambiguous. V was shortened by 5 bases and J by 2 bases, with 9 bases between the two germline ends. The CDR3 consists of 13 residues. Germline CDR1 MNHNS, CDR2 SASEGT.

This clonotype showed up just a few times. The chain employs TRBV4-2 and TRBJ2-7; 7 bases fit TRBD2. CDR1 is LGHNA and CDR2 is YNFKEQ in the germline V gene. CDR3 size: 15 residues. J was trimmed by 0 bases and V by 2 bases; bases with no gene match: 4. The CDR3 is CASSQLGGSSYEQYF. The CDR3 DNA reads TGTGCCAGCAGCCAATTGGGCGGGAGCTCCTACGAGCAGTACTTC.

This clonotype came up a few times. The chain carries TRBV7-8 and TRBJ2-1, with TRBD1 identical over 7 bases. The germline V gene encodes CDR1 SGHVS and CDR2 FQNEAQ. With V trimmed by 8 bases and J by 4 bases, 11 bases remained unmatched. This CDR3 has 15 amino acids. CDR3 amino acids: CASVYRQGQYNEQFF. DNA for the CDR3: TGTGCCAGCGTTTACCGACAGGGTCAATACAATGAGCAGTTCTTC.

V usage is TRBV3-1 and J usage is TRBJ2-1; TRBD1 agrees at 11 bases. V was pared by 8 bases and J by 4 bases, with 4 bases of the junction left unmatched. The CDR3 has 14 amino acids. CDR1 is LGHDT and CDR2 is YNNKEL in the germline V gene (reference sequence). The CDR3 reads CASSGDRGYNEQFF. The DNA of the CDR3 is TGTGCCAGCTCAGGGGACAGGGGGTACAATGAGCAGTTCTTC.

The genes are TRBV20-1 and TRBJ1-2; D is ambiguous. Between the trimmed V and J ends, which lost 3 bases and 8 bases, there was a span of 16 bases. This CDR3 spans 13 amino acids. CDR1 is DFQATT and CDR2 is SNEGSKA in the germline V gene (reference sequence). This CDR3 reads CSASLTGRGGYTF. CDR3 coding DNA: TGCAGTGCTAGCCTAACCGGGAGAGGAGGCTACACCTTC.